The 4 T cell receptor beta chains reported below all come from one sample, sequenced in a study of T cell responses to AZD1222 COVID-19 vaccine. Clones were read by immunoSEQ multiplex PCR, and TCRdb kept only the in-frame ones, dropping some. The sample shows under 150,000 clones, around nine tenths of them seen only once. Sequencing used peripheral blood, obtained on day 0 of AZD1222 vaccination. Receptors originate from an adult in good health.

The chain carries TRBV11-2 and TRBJ1-6; D ambiguous. The CDR3 covers 13 residues. The ends were cut back, 2 bases at V and 7 bases at J, with 6 bases in the middle. Germline V CDR1 and CDR2: SGHAT, FQNNGV. CDR3 nucleotide sequence: TGTGCCAGCAGCTTATCGGAGAATTCACCCCTCCACTTT. Translation: CASSLSENSPLHF. Using reference TRBV11-2 and TRBJ1-6 for the parts outside the CDR3, the full variable domain is EAGVAQSPRYKIIEKRQSVAFWCNPISGHATLYWYQQILGQGPKLLIQFQNNGVVDDSQLPKDRFSAERLKGVDSTLKIQPAKLEDSAVYLCASSLSENSPLHFGNGTRLTVT.

V and J are TRBV10-3 and TRBJ2-5; TRBD1 is a possible D gene (5 bases). This CDR3 comprises 13 residues. Trimming shortened V by 6 bases and J by 3 bases, and 11 bases separated the two germline ends. Germline assignment: CDR1 ENHRY and CDR2 SYGVKD. CDR3 bases: TGTGCCATCAGCCAAGGGGCCAAAGAGACCCAGTACTTC. It translates to CAISQGAKETQYF.

The gene calls are TRBV10-3 and TRBJ2-7; the match to TRBD1 covers 10 bases. The V gene end was trimmed by 4 bases and the J gene end by 6 bases; junction bases not matched to a gene: 9. Germline lookup yields CDR1 ENHRY and CDR2 SYGVKD. The CDR3 runs 15 residues. The CDR3 DNA sequence: TGTGCCATCAGTGTTTATGGGACAGGGGAGGGCGAGCAGTACTTC. Its protein is CAISVYGTGEGEQYF.

This clone was seen only a few times. The V and J genes are TRBV18 and TRBJ1-2; D gene ambiguous. V was clipped by 8 bases and J by 4 bases, with 17 bases between them. Germline CDR1 KGHSH, CDR2 LQKENI. The CDR3 contains 14 residues. In DNA, the CDR3 is TGTGCCAGCACCAAGATGAGGGTGGGCTATGGCTACACCTTC. It codes for CASTKMRVGYGYTF.